This passage covers 28 T cell receptor beta chains from one sample sequenced in a study of early T cells in non-severe SARS-CoV-2 infection. TCRdb independently ran MiXCR on the 5' RACE reads; one entry per CDR3 protein. Here the sample spans some 40,000 distinct CDR3 sequences, roughly 4% being singletons. The sequenced sample consisted of whole blood. These receptors all stem from an adult who was a healthcare worker with PCR-confirmed SARS-CoV-2 infection or an uninfected control (not recorded which).

The chain combines TRBV4-1 with TRBJ1-2; 8 nucleotides line up with TRBD1. From germline, CDR1 is MGHRA and CDR2 YSYEKL. CDR3 length: 14 residues. V lost 2 bases to trimming and J lost 8 bases; unmatched junction nucleotides: 7. CDR3 region: CASSQPTGGVGYTF. The CDR3 DNA reads as TGCGCCAGCAGCCAACCAACAGGGGGGGTCGGCTACACCTTC.

V usage is TRBV5-1 and J usage is TRBJ2-7; weak D call: TRBD1 (6 bases). V dropped 4 bases and J dropped 5 bases, with 13 bases sitting between them. The germline CDR1 and CDR2 sequences are SGHRS and YFSETQ. The CDR3 has 13 residues. CDR3 in amino acids: CASSRNQGHEQYF. DNA of the CDR3: TGCGCCAGCAGCAGGAACCAGGGGCACGAGCAGTACTTC. Based on the CDR3 plus reference TRBV5-1 and TRBJ2-7, the full variable domain is KAGVTQTPRYLIKTRGQQVTLSCSPISGHRSVSWYQQTPGQGLQFLFEYFSETQRNKGNFPGRFSGRQFSNSRSEMNVSTLELGDSALYLCASSRNQGHEQYFGPGTRLTVT.

The chain joins TRBV6-5 to TRBJ2-5, with 9 positions matching TRBD2. CDR3 size: 14 residues. J lost 7 bases, V lost 7 bases, and 10 bases had no gene match. Germline V CDR1 and CDR2: MNHEY, SVGAGI. The CDR3 DNA follows: TGTGCCAGCAATCCTTCTAGCGGGACGGGGACCCAGTACTTC. Residues: CASNPSSGTGTQYF.

This clonotype has a count of ten or more. The chain uses TRBV29-1 and TRBJ2-7; D is unresolved. With 0 bases removed from V and 2 bases from J, the gap between germline ends came to 14 bases. CDR1 is SQVTM and CDR2 is ANQGSEA in the germline V gene. CDR3 length equals 15 residues. The DNA of the CDR3 is TGCAGCGTTGAAGATTCCAGTTATCATCCCTACGAGCAGTACTTC. Translation: CSVEDSSYHPYEQYF.

In its sample, this clonotype was seen a few times. The V gene is TRBV24-1, the J gene TRBJ2-1; D is unresolved. The CDR3 runs 16 residues. Germline-derived CDR1 and CDR2 are KGHDR and SFDVKD. Trimming stripped 3 bases from V and 2 bases from J, with 13 bases between. The CDR3 bases are TGTGCCACCAGTGATGGGCATGTAACAACCTACAATGAGCAGTTCTTC. The encoded protein is CATSDGHVTTYNEQFF.

The sample holds many counts of this clonotype. This sequence joins TRBV29-1 and TRBJ2-3; 7 bases match TRBD1. The germline gives CDR1 SQVTM, CDR2 ANQGSEA. V lost 1 base to trimming and J lost 3 bases; unmatched junction nucleotides: 4. The CDR3 is 14 residues long. The CDR3, as DNA: TGCAGCGTTGAAGCCGCGACAGGGACAGATACGCAGTATTTT. Its translation: CSVEAATGTDTQYF.

This clonotype showed up many times. The gene calls are TRBV3-1 and TRBJ1-4, with D unclear. The CDR3 loop spans 13 amino acids. Per the germline V gene, CDR1 is LGHDT and CDR2 is YNNKEL (reference sequence). The V end lost 5 bases, the J end lost 8 bases, and 12 bases lay between the germline ends. The CDR3 sequence: CASSELESEKLFF. The CDR3, as DNA: TGTGCCAGCAGCGAGCTTGAAAGCGAAAAACTGTTTTTT.

This clonotype was counted ten times or more. The rearrangement joins TRBV7-9 to TRBJ2-1; possible D gene TRBD1, 5 bases. V was pared by 2 bases and J by 5 bases, with 10 bases between. The length of the CDR3 is 14 residues. Germline assignment: CDR1 SEHNR and CDR2 FQNEAQ (reference sequence). The CDR3 bases are TGTGCCAGCAGCTTAACCCAGGGTGACAATGAGCAGTTCTTC. This translates into CASSLTQGDNEQFF.

This clonotype was recorded many times. The V gene is TRBV29-1, the J gene TRBJ2-3, with a tentative D call TRBD1 (6 bases). This CDR3 comprises 13 residues. The germline V gene encodes CDR1 SQVTM and CDR2 ANQGSEA. V shed 4 bases and J shed 2 bases, with 10 bases lying between them. CDR3 residues: CSVAGTLTDTQYF. In DNA form, the CDR3 reads TGCAGCGTTGCCGGGACACTCACAGATACGCAGTATTTT.

This sequence joins TRBV6-5 and TRBJ2-4; D perhaps matches TRBD1 (5 bases). Germline V gives CDR1 MNHEY, CDR2 SVGAGI. The CDR3 contains 13 residues. V lost 7 bases and J lost 3, with 10 bases in between. CDR3 residues: CASKQGGKNIQYF. CDR3 bases: TGTGCCAGCAAGCAGGGCGGCAAAAACATTCAGTACTTC.

By share, this clonotype ranks as medium-sized. The chain recombines TRBV29-1 with TRBJ2-1, with 7 bases that match TRBD2. CDR3 length equals 15 residues. Germline CDR1 SQVTM, CDR2 ANQGSEA. With 4 bases clipped from V and 5 bases from J, the junction kept 11 bases outside the gene matches. The CDR3 sequence is CSVGPGAGEDNEQFF. The CDR3 bases are TGCAGCGTTGGGCCCGGGGCGGGAGAGGACAATGAGCAGTTCTTC.

This clonotype showed up many times. The chain recombines TRBV11-2 with TRBJ1-1, with D tentatively TRBD1 (5 bases). The CDR3 loop spans 12 amino acids. V dropped 8 bases and J dropped 0 bases, with 7 bases sitting between them. The germline gives CDR1 SGHAT, CDR2 FQNNGV. The CDR3 nucleotides are TGTGCCAGCGGGGCCTTGAACACTGAAGCTTTCTTT. It yields the protein CASGALNTEAFF.

This clonotype was counted many times. The CDR3 sequence is CASSQAGLAGIYEQYF. The CDR3 DNA reads as TGTGCCAGCAGCCAAGCGGGACTAGCGGGAATCTACGAGCAGTACTTC. The chain uses TRBV3-1 and TRBJ2-7, with 13 bases identical to TRBD2. V lost 1 base and J lost 3; bases outside the gene matches: 3. This CDR3 contains 16 residues. In germline, CDR1 is LGHDT, CDR2 YNNKEL (reference sequence).

This clonotype was detected ten times or more. The rearrangement links TRBV29-1 to TRBJ2-2; D not certain. Trimming cost V 7 bases and J 1 base, with 7 bases left between them. The CDR3 is made up of 12 amino acids. The V gene's germline CDR1 is SQVTM and CDR2 ANQGSEA. The chain's CDR3 is CSARENTGELFF. Here the CDR3 DNA reads TGCAGCGCCAGAGAGAACACCGGGGAGCTGTTTTTT.

This clonotype was detected many times. The rearrangement links TRBV6-2 or TRBV6-3 to TRBJ2-7; 8 bases map to TRBD2. V shed 5 bases, J shed 3 bases, and the junction held 3 bases outside the gene matches. The CDR3 consists of 13 residues. In germline, CDR1 is MNHEY, CDR2 SVGEGT. The CDR3 spells CASSRGRIYEQYV. The CDR3 nucleotides read TGTGCCAGCAGTCGCGGGAGGATCTACGAGCAGTACGTC.

This clonotype was recorded a few times. The chain employs TRBV7-6 and TRBJ2-3; TRBD2 matches at 11 bases. V trimming: 5 bases; J trimming: 3 bases; junction bases outside the gene matches: 4. This CDR3 is built from 15 residues. Germline-derived CDR1 and CDR2 are SGHVS and FNYEAQ. The CDR3 DNA reads as TGTGCCAGCAGCACCACTAGCGGGAGTACAGATACGCAGTATTTT. Its translation: CASSTTSGSTDTQYF.

The sample holds many counts of this clonotype. This chain links TRBV29-1 with TRBJ2-7; D is possibly TRBD2 (6 bases). Germline lookup yields CDR1 SQVTM and CDR2 ANQGSEA. The V and J ends lost 6 bases and 4 bases respectively, with 16 bases between them. This CDR3 region has 13 residues. The CDR3 sequence is CSVEGPEDYEQYF. The CDR3 region has the DNA TGCAGCGTGGAGGGGCCGGAAGATTACGAGCAGTACTTC.

The V and J genes are TRBV18 and TRBJ1-1; TRBD1 might be the D (5 bases). V lost 4 bases, J lost 5 bases, and 14 bases lay in between. Germline CDR1 reads KGHSH; CDR2 reads LQKENI. This CDR3 comprises 14 residues. This chain's CDR3 is CASSRWAKGTEAFF. CDR3 coding DNA: TGTGCCAGCTCACGCTGGGCGAAGGGGACTGAAGCTTTCTTT.

This clonotype was counted at least ten times. The chain links TRBV7-9 to TRBJ2-1, with TRBD2 identical over 10 bases. There are 16 residues in the CDR3. V shed 1 base and J 4 bases; nucleotides not matched to a gene: 4. CDR1 and CDR2 (germline): SEHNR, FQNEAQ (reference sequence). Written as DNA, the CDR3 is TGTGCCAGCAGCTTAGGGACTAGCGGATTATACAATGAGCAGTTCTTC. It translates to CASSLGTSGLYNEQFF.

The V gene is TRBV7-9, the J gene TRBJ1-1; 9 nucleotides agree with TRBD1. The CDR3 is made up of 14 amino acids. V lost 6 bases to trimming and J lost 6 bases; unmatched junction nucleotides: 8. Germline assignment: CDR1 SEHNR and CDR2 FQNEAQ (reference sequence). The CDR3 DNA reads TGTGCCAGCAGATCCCAGGGACAGGGCCCTGAAGCTTTCTTT. Translating it yields CASRSQGQGPEAFF.

The sample holds many counts of this clonotype. The rearrangement links TRBV20-1 to TRBJ2-7; a weak D match, TRBD2 (6 bases). The germline V and J ends were trimmed by 2 bases and 2 bases, with 19 bases remaining between them. The CDR3 totals 16 residues. In germline, CDR1 is DFQATT, CDR2 SNEGSKA (reference sequence). This CDR3 is CSARKVGSGIAYEQYF. DNA for the CDR3: TGCAGTGCTAGAAAGGTCGGGAGCGGTATAGCCTACGAGCAGTACTTC.

This clonotype was seen ten or more times. The chain is built from TRBV6-2 or TRBV6-3 and TRBJ1-1, with TRBD1 matching 7 bases. The CDR3 has 13 amino acids. Germline-derived CDR1 and CDR2 are MNHEY and SVGEGT. J lost 2 bases, V lost 4 bases, and 1 base had no gene match. For the CDR3, the DNA is TGTGCCAGCAGTTGGGACAGTAACACTGAAGCTTTCTTT. Protein product: CASSWDSNTEAFF.

This clonotype was detected ten times or more. The chain has TRBV3-1 and TRBJ2-1, with TRBD2 identical over 10 bases. With 2 bases clipped from V and 4 bases from J, the junction kept 2 bases outside the gene matches. The CDR3 covers 15 residues. CDR1 is LGHDT, CDR2 YNNKEL, per germline (reference sequence). CDR3 residues: CASSQLAGEYNEQFF. CDR3 coding DNA: TGTGCCAGCAGCCAACTAGCGGGAGAGTACAATGAGCAGTTCTTC.

This clonotype was seen more than once but under ten times. V usage is TRBV19 and J usage is TRBJ2-1; D uncertain. Trimming left V 1 base short and J 2 bases short, with 6 bases between. CDR1 is LNHDA, CDR2 SQIVND, per germline (reference sequence). The CDR3 spans 14 residues. This chain's CDR3 is CASSIVPTYNEQFF. In DNA, the CDR3 is TGTGCCAGTAGTATAGTACCGACCTACAATGAGCAGTTCTTC.

Points on this clonotype: A much larger clonotype is one base distant, so this may be a read error. The CDR3 region is CASSRPTVASNSPLHF. The CDR3 DNA reads as TGTGCCAGCAGCCGACCCACAGTCGCGAGCAATTCACCCCTCCACTTT. The chain joins TRBV3-1 to TRBJ1-6, with unresolved D. CDR3 size: 16 residues. Trimming took off 4 bases at V and 7 bases at J, with 17 bases between the two ends. Germline V gives CDR1 LGHDT, CDR2 YNNKEL (reference sequence).

The table lists this clonotype with many counts. The CDR3 coding sequence is TGTGCCAGCTCAGCAGACTCCGGGTCCATATATGGCTACACCTTC. Its protein is CASSADSGSIYGYTF. The V call is TRBV18, the J call TRBJ1-2; D gene uncertain. This CDR3 has 15 residues. Trimming removed 5 bases at V and 5 bases at J, with 18 bases between. Germline CDR1 is KGHSH and CDR2 is LQKENI.

This clonotype was recorded at least ten times. This chain links TRBV20-1 with TRBJ1-2; D possibly corresponds to TRBD1 (5 bases). The V end lost 2 bases, the J end lost 0 bases, and 13 bases lay between the germline ends. The CDR3 is 15 residues long. Germline CDR1 DFQATT, CDR2 SNEGSKA (reference sequence). Written as DNA, the CDR3 is TGCAGTGCTAGATGGGACGCAGGATCTAACTATGGCTACACCTTC. Translating it yields CSARWDAGSNYGYTF.

At least ten counts were recorded for this clonotype. V gene TRBV7-6 combines with J gene TRBJ2-6; D might be TRBD2 (6 bases). Trimming took off 5 bases at V and 2 bases at J, with 13 bases between the two ends. Germline V gene data show CDR1 as SGHVS and CDR2 as FNYEAQ. The CDR3 sequence is 16 residues long. This CDR3 reads CASSAGGGAGANVLTF. The CDR3 DNA reads TGTGCCAGCAGCGCAGGTGGCGGGGCTGGGGCCAACGTCCTGACTTTC.